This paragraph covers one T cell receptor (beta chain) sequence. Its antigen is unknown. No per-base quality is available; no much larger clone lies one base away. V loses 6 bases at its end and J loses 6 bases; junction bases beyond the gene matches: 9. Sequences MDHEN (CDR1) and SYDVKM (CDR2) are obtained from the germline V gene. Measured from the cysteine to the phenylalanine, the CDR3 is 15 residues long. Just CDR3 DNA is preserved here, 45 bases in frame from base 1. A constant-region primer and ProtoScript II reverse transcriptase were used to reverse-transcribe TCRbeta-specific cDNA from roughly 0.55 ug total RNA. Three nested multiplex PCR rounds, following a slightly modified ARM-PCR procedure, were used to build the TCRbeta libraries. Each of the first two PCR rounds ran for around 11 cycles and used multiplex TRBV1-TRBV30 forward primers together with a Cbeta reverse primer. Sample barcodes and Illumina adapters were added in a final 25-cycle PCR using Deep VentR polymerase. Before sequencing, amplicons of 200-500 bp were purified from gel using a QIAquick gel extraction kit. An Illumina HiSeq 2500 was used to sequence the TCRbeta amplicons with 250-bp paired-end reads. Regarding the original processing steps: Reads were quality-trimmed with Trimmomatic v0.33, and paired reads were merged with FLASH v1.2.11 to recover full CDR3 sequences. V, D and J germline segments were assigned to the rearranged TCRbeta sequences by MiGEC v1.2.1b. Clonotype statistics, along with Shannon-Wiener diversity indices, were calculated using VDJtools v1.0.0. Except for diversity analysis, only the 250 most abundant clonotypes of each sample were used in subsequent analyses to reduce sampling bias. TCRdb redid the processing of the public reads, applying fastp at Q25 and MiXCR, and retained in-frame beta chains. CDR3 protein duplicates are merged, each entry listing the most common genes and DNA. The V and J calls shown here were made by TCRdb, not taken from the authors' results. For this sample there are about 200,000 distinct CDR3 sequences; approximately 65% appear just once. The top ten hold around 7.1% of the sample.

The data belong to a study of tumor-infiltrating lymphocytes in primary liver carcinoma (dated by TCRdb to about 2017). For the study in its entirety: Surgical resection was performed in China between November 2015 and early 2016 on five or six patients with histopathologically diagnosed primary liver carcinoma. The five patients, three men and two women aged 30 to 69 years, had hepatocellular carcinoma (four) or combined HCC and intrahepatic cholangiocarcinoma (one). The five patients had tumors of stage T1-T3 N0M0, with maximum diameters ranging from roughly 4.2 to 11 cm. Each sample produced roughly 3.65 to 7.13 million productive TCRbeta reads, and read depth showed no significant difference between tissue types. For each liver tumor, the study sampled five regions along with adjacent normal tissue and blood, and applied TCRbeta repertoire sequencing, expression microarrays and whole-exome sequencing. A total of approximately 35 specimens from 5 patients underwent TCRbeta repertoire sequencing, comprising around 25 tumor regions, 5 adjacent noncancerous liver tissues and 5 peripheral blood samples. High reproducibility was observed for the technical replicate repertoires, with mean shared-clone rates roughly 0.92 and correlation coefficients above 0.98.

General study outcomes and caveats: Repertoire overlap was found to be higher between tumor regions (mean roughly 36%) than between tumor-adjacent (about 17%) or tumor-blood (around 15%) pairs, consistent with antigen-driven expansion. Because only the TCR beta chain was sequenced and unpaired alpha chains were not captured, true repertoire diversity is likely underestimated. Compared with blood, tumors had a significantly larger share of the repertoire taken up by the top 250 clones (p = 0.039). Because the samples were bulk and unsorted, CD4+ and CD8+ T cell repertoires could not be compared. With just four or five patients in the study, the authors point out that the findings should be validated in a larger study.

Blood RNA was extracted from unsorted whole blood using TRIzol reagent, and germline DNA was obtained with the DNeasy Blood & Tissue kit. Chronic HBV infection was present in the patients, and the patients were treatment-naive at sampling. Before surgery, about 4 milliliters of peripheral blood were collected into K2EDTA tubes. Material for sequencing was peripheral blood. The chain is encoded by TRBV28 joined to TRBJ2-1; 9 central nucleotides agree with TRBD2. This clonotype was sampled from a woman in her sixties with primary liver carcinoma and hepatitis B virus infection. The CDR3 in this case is CASSEGSGRSNEQFF. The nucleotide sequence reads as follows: TGTGCCAGCAGCGAGGGGAGCGGGAGGAGCAATGAGCAGTTCTTC.